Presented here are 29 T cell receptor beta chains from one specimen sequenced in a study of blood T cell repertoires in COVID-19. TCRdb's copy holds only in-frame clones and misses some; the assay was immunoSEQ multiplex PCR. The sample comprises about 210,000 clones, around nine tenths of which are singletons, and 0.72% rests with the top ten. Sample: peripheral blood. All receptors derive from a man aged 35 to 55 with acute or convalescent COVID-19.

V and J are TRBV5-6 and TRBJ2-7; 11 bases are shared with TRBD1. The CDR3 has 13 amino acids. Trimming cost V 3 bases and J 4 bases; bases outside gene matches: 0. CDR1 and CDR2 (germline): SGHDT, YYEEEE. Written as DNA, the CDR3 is TGTGCCAGCAGCTGGGACAGGGGGTACGAGCAGTACTTC. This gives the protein CASSWDRGYEQYF.

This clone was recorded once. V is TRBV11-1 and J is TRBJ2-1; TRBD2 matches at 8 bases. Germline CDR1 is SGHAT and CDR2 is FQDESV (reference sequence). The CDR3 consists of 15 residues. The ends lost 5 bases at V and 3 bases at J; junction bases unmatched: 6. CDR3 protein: CASSRTSGYYNEQFF. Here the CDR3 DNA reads TGTGCCAGCAGCAGAACTAGCGGCTACTACAATGAGCAGTTCTTC.

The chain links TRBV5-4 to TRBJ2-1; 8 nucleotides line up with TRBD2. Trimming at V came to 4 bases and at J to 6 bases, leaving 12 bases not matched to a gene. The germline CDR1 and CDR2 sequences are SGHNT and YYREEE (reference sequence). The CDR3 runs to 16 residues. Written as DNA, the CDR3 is TGTGCCAGCAGCCCCCGGGGCAGCGGGGGCCGCAATGAGCAGTTCTTC. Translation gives CASSPRGSGGRNEQFF.

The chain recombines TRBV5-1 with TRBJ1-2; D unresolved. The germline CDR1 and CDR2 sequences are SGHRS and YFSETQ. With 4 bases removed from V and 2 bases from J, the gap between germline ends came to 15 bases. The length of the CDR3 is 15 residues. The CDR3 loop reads CASSHIPAGNYGYTF. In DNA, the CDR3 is TGCGCCAGCAGCCACATTCCAGCGGGCAACTATGGCTACACCTTC.

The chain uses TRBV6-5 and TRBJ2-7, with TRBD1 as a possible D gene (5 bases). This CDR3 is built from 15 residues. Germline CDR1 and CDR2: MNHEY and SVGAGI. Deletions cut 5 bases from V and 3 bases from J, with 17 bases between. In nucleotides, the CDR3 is TGTGCCAGCAGTCTCACGCAGGGTATCGGCTACGAGCAGTACTTC. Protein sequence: CASSLTQGIGYEQYF.

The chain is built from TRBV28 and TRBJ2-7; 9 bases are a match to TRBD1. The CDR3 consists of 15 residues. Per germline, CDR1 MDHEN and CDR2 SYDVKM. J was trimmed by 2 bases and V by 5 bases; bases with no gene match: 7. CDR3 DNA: TGTGCCAGCAGTGAACAGGGGGCGCTTACCTACGAGCAGTACTTC. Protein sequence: CASSEQGALTYEQYF.

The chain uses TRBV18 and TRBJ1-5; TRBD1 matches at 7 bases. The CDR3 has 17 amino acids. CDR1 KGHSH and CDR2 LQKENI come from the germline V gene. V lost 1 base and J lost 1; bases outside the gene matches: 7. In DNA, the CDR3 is TGTGCCAGCTCACCACAGGGACAGTCACTAAGCAATCAGCCCCAGCATTTT. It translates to CASSPQGQSLSNQPQHF.

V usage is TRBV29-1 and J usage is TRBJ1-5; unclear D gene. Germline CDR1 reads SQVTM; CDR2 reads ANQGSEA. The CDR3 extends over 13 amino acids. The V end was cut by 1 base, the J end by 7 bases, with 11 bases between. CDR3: CSVEVQPGQPQHF. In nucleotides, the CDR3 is TGCAGCGTTGAAGTTCAACCTGGCCAGCCCCAGCATTTT.

The CDR3 DNA sequence: TGCGCCAGCAGCTTGGCTAGCGGTCCCTACGAGCAGTACTTC. Translation gives CASSLASGPYEQYF. V usage is TRBV5-1 and J usage is TRBJ2-7; 7 bases are a match to TRBD2. Germline CDR1 is SGHRS and CDR2 is YFSETQ. After removal of 0 bases from V and 2 bases from J, the junction contained 2 bases not matched to a gene. CDR3 length: 14 amino acids.

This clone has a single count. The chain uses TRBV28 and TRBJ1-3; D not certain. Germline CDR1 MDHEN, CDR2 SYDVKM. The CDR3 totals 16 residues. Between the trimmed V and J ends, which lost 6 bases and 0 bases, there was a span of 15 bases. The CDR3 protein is CASSNPPGSSGNTIYF. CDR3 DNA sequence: TGTGCCAGCAGCAACCCCCCGGGGAGCTCTGGAAACACCATATATTTT.

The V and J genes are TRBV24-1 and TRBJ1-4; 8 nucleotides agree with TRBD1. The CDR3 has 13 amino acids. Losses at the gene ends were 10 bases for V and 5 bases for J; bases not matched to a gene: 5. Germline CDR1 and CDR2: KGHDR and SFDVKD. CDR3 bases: TGTGCCACTTCAGGGGGCAGGAATGAAAAACTGTTTTTT. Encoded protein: CATSGGRNEKLFF.

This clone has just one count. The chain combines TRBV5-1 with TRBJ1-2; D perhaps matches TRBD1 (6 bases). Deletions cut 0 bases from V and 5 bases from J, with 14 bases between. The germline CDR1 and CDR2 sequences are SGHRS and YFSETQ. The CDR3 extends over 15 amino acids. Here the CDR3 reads CASSLDPGVSYGYTF. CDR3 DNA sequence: TGCGCCAGCAGCTTGGATCCAGGGGTTTCATATGGCTACACCTTC.

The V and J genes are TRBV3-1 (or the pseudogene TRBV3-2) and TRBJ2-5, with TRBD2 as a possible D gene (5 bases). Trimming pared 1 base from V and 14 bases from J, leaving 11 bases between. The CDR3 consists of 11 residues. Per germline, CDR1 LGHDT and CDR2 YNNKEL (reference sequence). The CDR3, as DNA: TGTGCCAGCAGCCAAGGTGAGGGCCTCTACTTC. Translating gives CASSQGEGLYF.

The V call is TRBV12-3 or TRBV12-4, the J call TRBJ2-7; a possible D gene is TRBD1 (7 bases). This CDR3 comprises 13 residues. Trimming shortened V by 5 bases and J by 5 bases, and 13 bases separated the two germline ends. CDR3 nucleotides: TGTGCCAGCAGTCCCAGGGGGGACCACGAGCAGTACTTC. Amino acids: CASSPRGDHEQYF.

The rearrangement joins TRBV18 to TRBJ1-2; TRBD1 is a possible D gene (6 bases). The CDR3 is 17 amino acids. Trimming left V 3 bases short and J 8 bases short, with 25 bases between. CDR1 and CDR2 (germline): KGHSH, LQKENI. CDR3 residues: CASSPPGAAGATGGYTF. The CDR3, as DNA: TGTGCCAGCTCACCCCCCGGAGCGGCAGGGGCAACGGGGGGCTACACCTTC.

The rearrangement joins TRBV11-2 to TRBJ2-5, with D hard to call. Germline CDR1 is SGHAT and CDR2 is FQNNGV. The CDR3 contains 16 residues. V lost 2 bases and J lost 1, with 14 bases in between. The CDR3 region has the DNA TGTGCCAGCAGCTTATTGGCGGATTTTTTCCAAGAGACCCAGTACTTC. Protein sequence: CASSLLADFFQETQYF.

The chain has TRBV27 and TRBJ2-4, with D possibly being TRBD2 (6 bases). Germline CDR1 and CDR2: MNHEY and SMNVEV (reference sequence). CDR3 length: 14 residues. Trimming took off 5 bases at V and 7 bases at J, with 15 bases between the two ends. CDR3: CASSRAGPGNIQYF. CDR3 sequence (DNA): TGTGCCAGCAGTCGCGCGGGACCGGGGAACATTCAGTACTTC.

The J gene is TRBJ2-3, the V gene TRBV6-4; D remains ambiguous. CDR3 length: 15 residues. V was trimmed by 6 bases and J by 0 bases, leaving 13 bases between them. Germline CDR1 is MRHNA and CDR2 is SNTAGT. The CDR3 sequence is CASSPASESTDTQYF. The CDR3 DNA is TGTGCCAGCAGCCCGGCAAGCGAAAGCACAGATACGCAGTATTTT.

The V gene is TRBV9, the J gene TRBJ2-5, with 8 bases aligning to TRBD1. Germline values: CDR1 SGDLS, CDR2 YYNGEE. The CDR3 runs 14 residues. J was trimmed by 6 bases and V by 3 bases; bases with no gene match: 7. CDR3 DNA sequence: TGTGCCAGCAGCGCAAGACAGGGGAGGAAGACCCAGTACTTC. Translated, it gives CASSARQGRKTQYF.

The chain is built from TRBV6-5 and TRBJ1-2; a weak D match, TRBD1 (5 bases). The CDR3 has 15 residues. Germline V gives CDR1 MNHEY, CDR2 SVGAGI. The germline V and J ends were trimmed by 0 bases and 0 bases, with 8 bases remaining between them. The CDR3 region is CASSYSTAANYGYTF. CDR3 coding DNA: TGTGCCAGCAGTTACTCGACAGCTGCTAACTATGGCTACACCTTC.

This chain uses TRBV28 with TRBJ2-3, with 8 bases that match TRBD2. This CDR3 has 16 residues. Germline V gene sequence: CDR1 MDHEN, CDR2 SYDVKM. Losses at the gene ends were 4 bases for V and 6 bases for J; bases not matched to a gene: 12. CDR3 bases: TGTGCCAGCAGTTCACTAGCGGTCCTTCAGGCGGATACGCAGTATTTT. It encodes CASSSLAVLQADTQYF.

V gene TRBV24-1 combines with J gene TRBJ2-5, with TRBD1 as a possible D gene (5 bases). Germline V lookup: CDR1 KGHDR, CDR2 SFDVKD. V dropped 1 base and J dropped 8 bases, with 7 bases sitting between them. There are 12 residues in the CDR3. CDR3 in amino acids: CATSDLGVTQYF. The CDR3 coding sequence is TGTGCCACCAGTGATTTAGGGGTCACCCAGTACTTC.

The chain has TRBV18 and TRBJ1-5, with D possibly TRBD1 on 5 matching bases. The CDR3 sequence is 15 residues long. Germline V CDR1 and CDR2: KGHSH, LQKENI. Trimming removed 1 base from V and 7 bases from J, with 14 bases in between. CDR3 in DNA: TGTGCCAGCTCACCACAAAGGGGCTTGGAGCAGCCCCAGCATTTT. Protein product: CASSPQRGLEQPQHF.

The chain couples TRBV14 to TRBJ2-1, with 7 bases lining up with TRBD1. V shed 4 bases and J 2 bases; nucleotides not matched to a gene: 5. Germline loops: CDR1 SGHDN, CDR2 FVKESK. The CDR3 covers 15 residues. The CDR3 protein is CASSLGQFTYNEQFF. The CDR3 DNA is TGTGCCAGCAGCCTGGGACAGTTCACCTACAATGAGCAGTTCTTC.

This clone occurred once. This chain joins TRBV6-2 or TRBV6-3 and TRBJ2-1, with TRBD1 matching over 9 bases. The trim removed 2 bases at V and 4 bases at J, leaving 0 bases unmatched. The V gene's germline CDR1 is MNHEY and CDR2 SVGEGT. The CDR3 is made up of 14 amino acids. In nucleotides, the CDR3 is TGTGCCAGCAGTTACGGACAGGGGTACAATGAGCAGTTCTTC. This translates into CASSYGQGYNEQFF.

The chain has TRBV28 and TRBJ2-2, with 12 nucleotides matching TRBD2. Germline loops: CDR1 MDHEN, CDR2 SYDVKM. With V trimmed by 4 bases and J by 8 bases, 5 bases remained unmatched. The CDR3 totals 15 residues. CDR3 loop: CASSSLAGGSGELFF. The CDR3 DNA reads TGTGCCAGCAGTTCACTAGCGGGAGGATCGGGGGAGCTGTTTTTT.

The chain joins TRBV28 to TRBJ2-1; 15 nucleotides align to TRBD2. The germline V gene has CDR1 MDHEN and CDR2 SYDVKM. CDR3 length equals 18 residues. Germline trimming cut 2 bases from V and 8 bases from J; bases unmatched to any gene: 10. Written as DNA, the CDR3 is TGTGCCAGCAGTTTAGACAGGGGACTAGCGGGAGGTAGGGATGAGCAGTTCTTC. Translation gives CASSLDRGLAGGRDEQFF.

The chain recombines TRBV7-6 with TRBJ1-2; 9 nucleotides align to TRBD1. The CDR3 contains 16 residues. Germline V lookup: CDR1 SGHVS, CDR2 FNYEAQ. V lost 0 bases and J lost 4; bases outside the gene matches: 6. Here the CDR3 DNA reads TGTGCCAGCAGCTTAGCCGCGGACAGGGGAGGCTATGGCTACACCTTC. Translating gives CASSLAADRGGYGYTF.

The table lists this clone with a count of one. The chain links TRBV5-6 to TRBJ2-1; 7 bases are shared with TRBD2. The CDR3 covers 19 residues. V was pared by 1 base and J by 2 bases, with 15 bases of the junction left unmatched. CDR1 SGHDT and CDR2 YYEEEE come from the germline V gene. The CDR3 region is CASSLMWAGTTLAYNEQFF. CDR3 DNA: TGTGCCAGCAGCTTGATGTGGGCGGGGACTACACTCGCCTACAATGAGCAGTTCTTC.